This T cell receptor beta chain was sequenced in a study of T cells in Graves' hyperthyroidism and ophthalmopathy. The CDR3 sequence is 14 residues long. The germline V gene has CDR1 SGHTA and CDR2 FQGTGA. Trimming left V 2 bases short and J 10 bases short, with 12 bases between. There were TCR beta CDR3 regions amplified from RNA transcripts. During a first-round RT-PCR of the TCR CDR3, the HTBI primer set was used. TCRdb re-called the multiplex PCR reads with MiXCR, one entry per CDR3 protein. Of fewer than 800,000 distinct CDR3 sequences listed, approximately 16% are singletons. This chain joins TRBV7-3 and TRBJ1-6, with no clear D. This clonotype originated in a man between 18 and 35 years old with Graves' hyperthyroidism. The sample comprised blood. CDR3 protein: CASSLGLADSPLHF. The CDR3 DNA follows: TGTGCCAGCAGCTTAGGGCTAGCGGACTCACCCCTCCACTTT.